This T cell receptor (beta chain) came from a study of T cells in Graves' hyperthyroidism and ophthalmopathy. The CDR3 is 15 residues long. In germline, CDR1 is MNHNS, CDR2 SASEGT. J lost 5 bases, V lost 8 bases, and 12 bases had no gene match. Study outcomes and limitations: Progression to ophthalmopathy was predicted a median of 6.5 months early.

What was amplified from RNA transcripts were TCR beta CDR3 regions. The HTBI primer set drove a first-round RT-PCR of the TCR CDR3. A single record per CDR3 protein comes from TCRdb applying MiXCR to the multiplex PCR reads. Counted here are about 640,000 distinct CDR3 sequences, less than 25% occurring once; the ten biggest clones make up more than 30%. Comment on this clonotype: The target antigen is unknown.

Clinical Activity Scores of at least 3, NOSPECS grades of at least 4 and durations under 3 months characterized ophthalmopathy patients. Each diagnosis was grounded in clinical symptoms, serum thyroxine and TRAb, thyroid ultrasound, and orbital computed tomography. This TCR was recovered from a man aged 30 to 39 with Graves' ophthalmopathy. Input material: blood. V and J are TRBV6-1 and TRBJ2-7; 10 bases agree with TRBD1. The CDR3 sequence: CASHRPGQGRNEQYF. In nucleotides, the CDR3 is TGTGCCAGCCACAGACCGGGACAGGGGCGGAACGAGCAGTACTTC.